These T cell receptor beta chains were read from a single sample in a study of T cells in narcolepsy. Measured with immunoSEQ multiplex PCR; TCRdb has only the in-frame clones, and not every one. Among approximately 30,000 clones listed, 70% to 80% were seen once. Sequencing was done on a sample of CD45RA- memory CD4+ T cells from PBMCs. The receptors derive from a human donor with narcolepsy. Each CDR3 is given with its conserved first and last residue. The D gene is left open where the match is weak. Size is stated for part of the rows, as once, few or many counts, or as a class when the clone is expanded.

J: TRBJ2-7; D: -; size: -; V: TRBV2; CDR3: CARATGISYEQYF; DNA: TGTGCCAGGGCGACAGGAATCTCCTACGAGCAGTACTTC
J: TRBJ2-7; D: TRBD2; size: -; V: TRBV7-9; CDR3: CASSVSGGYEQYF; DNA: TGTGCCAGCAGCGTATCGGGGGGTTACGAGCAGTACTTC
J: TRBJ1-2; D: TRBD1; size: -; V: TRBV2; CDR3: CASSPGTGTDYGYTF; DNA: TGTGCCAGCAGCCCCGGGACAGGGACGGACTATGGCTACACCTTC
J: TRBJ2-1; D: -; size: -; V: TRBV14; CDR3: CASSQVPWGGEFF; DNA: TGTGCCAGCAGCCAAGTTCCCTGGGGCGGGGAGTTCTTC
J: TRBJ2-1; D: -; size: few; V: TRBV4-2; CDR3: CASSQEVGYEQFF; DNA: TGTGCCAGCAGCCAAGAGGTCGGTTATGAGCAGTTCTTC
J: TRBJ1-4; D: -; size: few; V: TRBV7-7; CDR3: CASAERINEKLFF; DNA: TGTGCCAGTGCGGAACGGATTAATGAAAAACTGTTTTTT
J: TRBJ1-4; D: -; size: -; V: TRBV5-1; CDR3: CASSLWSGDEKLFF; DNA: TGCGCCAGCAGCTTGTGGTCGGGAGATGAAAAACTGTTTTTT
J: TRBJ2-6; D: -; size: -; V: TRBV19; CDR3: CASSDYSGANVLTF; DNA: TGTGCCAGTAGTGACTACTCTGGGGCCAACGTCCTGACTTTC
J: TRBJ2-3; D: -; size: -; V: TRBV30; CDR3: CARETTTSTDTQYF; DNA: TGTGCCCGAGAGACAACCACTAGCACAGATACGCAGTATTTT
J: TRBJ2-1; D: TRBD2; size: few; V: TRBV9; CDR3: CASKGPIAGAYNEQFF; DNA: TGTGCCAGCAAAGGCCCAATAGCGGGGGCCTACAATGAGCAGTTCTTC
J: TRBJ2-1; D: -; size: -; V: TRBV10-1; CDR3: CASSAEGGLGYNEQFF; DNA: TGCGCCAGCAGTGCGGAAGGGGGATTGGGGTACAATGAGCAGTTCTTC
J: TRBJ1-5; D: TRBD1; size: once; V: TRBV2; CDR3: CASNLQGPGNQPQHF; DNA: TGTGCCAGCAATCTACAGGGGCCGGGCAATCAGCCCCAGCATTTT
J: TRBJ2-5; D: -; size: -; V: TRBV6-1; CDR3: CASSGRGTPQETQYF; DNA: TGTGCCAGCAGTGGGAGGGGGACACCTCAAGAGACCCAGTACTTC
J: TRBJ2-4; D: -; size: -; V: TRBV5-4; CDR3: CASSLRGAVKNIQYF; DNA: TGTGCCAGCAGCTTGCGAGGGGCCGTCAAAAACATTCAGTACTTC